Here is one T cell receptor beta chain with its context. Its antigen is unknown. TCRdb reanalysed the reads using MiXCR and keeps one entry per CDR3 protein. The table lists fewer than 950,000 distinct CDR3 sequences, about 31% of them singletons. Germline trimming cut 6 bases from V and 4 bases from J; bases unmatched to any gene: 4. The CDR3 is 16 residues long. CDR1 SNHLY and CDR2 FYNNEI come from the germline V gene. The record originates from a study of T cell repertoires in cytomegalovirus infection. Study-level information: Recently described HLA-C-restricted plus well-studied HLA-B-restricted CMV epitopes were used.

The study's findings and limits: Totalled public TCR beta family frequency picked out people who carried CMV plus the relevant HLA. In two of eight donors, the top clonotype was HLA-C-restricted CMV-specific.

The input for sequencing was cultured CD8+ T cells from PBMCs, taken from culture after CMV antigen stimulation. This TCR came from a human donor in good health (CMV status not recorded). Some clones in this sample may be carry-over from other donors' samples. V usage is TRBV2 and J usage is TRBJ2-1; 15 nucleotides line up with TRBD2. The DNA for the CDR3 is TGTGCCAGCAGGGAGGGACTAGCGGGGGGATACAATGAGCAGTTCTTC. Amino acids: CASREGLAGGYNEQFF.